The clone carrying this T cell receptor (beta chain) showed up many times. Its cognate antigen is unknown. This sample is drawn from a study of Graves' ophthalmopathy and Graves' hyperthyroidism. Study-wide background: Prior to any treatment, peripheral blood was collected at the time of initial diagnosis. Study observations and caveats: Ophthalmopathy progression was predicted by the model at less than 71% sensitivity and less than 80% specificity.

Germline V lookup: CDR1 SNHLY, CDR2 FYNNEI. Trimming cost V 6 bases and J 10 bases, with 20 bases left between them. The CDR3 is 14 amino acids. Amplified material comprised TCR beta CDR3 regions derived from RNA transcripts. HTBI primers were used in a first-round RT-PCR, which preceded a second-round multiplex PCR. In TCRdb, the multiplex PCR reads were re-called with MiXCR into one record per CDR3 protein. This sample yields just over 400,000 distinct CDR3 sequences, of which 20% to 25% are seen a single time; 2.5% to 3.5% belongs to the top ten. The sequencing input was peripheral blood. The receptor was derived from a woman younger than 30 with stable Graves' hyperthyroidism. The rearrangement uses TRBV2 and TRBJ2-3; the D gene is possibly TRBD2 (6 bases). CDR3 nucleotides: TGTGCCAGCAGCCAGGGACGGGAGTCTGAGGCGCAGTATTTT. Translated, it gives CASSQGRESEAQYF.